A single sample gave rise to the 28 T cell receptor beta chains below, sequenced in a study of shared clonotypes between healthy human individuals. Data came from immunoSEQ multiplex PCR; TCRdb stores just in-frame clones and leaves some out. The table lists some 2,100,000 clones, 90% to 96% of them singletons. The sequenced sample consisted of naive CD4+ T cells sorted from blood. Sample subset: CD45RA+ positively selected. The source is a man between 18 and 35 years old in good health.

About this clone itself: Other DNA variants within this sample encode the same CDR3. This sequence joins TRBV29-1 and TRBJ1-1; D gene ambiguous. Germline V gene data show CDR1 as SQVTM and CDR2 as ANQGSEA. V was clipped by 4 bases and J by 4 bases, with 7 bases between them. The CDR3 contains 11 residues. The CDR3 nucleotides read TGCAGCGTTGTGGGTGGCACTGAAGCTTTCTTT. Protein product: CSVVGGTEAFF. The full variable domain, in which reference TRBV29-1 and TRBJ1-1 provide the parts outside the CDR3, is SAVISQKPSRDICQRGTSLTIQCQVDSQVTMMFWYRQQPGQSLTLIATANQGSEATYESGFVIDKFPISRPNLTFSTLTVSNMSPEDSSIYLCSVVGGTEAFFGQGTRLTVV.

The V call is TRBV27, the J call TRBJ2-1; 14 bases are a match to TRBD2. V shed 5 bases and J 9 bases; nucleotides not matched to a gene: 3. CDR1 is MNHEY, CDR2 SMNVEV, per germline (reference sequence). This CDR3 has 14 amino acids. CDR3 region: CASSPGTSGGEQFF. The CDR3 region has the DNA TGTGCCAGCAGTCCCGGGACTAGCGGGGGTGAGCAGTTCTTC.

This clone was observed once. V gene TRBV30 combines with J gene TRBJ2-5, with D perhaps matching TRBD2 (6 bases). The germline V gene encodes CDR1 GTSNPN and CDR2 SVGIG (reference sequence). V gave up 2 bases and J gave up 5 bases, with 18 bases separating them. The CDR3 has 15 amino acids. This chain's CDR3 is CAWSSSGLAGETQYF. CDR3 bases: TGTGCCTGGAGTTCGTCGGGCCTGGCGGGGGAGACCCAGTACTTC. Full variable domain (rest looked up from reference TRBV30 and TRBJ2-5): SQTIHQWPATLVQPVGSPLSLECTVEGTSNPNLYWYRQAAGRGLQLLFYSVGIGQISSEVPQNLSASRPQDRQFILSSKKLLLSDSGFYLCAWSSSGLAGETQYFGPGTRLLVL.

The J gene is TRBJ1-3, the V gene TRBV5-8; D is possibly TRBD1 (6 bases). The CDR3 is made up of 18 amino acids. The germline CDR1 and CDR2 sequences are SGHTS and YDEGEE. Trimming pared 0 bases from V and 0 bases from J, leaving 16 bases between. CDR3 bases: TGTGCCAGCAGCTTGGGGCGAGGGGGAACGATCTCTGGAAACACCATATATTTT. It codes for CASSLGRGGTISGNTIYF.

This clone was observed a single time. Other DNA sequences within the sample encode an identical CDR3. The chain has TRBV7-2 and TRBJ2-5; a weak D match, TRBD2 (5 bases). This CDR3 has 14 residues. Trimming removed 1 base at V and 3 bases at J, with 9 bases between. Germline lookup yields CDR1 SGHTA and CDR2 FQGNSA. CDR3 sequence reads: CASSLDPGEETQYF. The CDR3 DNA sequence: TGTGCCAGCAGCTTAGATCCCGGGGAAGAGACCCAGTACTTC.

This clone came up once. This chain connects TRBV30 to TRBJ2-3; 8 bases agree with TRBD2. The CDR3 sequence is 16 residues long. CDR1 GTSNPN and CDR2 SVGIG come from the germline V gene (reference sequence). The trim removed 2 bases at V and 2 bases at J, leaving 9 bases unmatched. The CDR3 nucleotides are TGTGCCTGGAGTCCCGCGGGAGGTTTTTCCACAGATACGCAGTATTTT. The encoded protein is CAWSPAGGFSTDTQYF.

This CDR3 reads CAIRGPSGSKGEQFF. CDR3 coding DNA: TGTGCCATCCGGGGGCCTAGCGGGAGTAAAGGTGAGCAGTTCTTC. J is TRBJ2-1 and V is TRBV2, with 10 bases matching TRBD2. Germline V gene sequence: CDR1 SNHLY, CDR2 FYNNEI. This CDR3 comprises 15 residues. Trimming removed 10 bases from V and 9 bases from J; junction bases left unmatched: 15.

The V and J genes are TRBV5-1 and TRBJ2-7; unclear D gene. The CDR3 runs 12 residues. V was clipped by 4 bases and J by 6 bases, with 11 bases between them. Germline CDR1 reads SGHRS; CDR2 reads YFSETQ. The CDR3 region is CASSPPSTEQYF. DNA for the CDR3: TGCGCCAGCAGCCCCCCGTCCACCGAGCAGTACTTC.

As DNA, the CDR3 is TGCGCCATCCGGGGGGGACGGTATAATTCACCCCTCCACTTT. This encodes CAIRGGRYNSPLHF. This chain links TRBV5-1 with TRBJ1-6; TRBD1 is a possible D gene (5 bases). This CDR3 spans 14 amino acids. Germline loops: CDR1 SGHRS, CDR2 YFSETQ. Trimming shortened V by 9 bases and J by 4 bases, and 14 bases separated the two germline ends.

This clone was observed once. CDR3 in amino acids: CASSPEVGFRDYGYTF. The CDR3, as DNA: TGTGCCAGCAGCCCGGAGGTTGGATTCCGTGACTATGGCTACACCTTC. The chain couples TRBV7-6 to TRBJ1-2; D remains unclear. Germline V gene data show CDR1 as SGHVS and CDR2 as FNYEAQ. This CDR3 region has 16 residues. Deletions cut 5 bases from V and 3 bases from J, with 19 bases between.

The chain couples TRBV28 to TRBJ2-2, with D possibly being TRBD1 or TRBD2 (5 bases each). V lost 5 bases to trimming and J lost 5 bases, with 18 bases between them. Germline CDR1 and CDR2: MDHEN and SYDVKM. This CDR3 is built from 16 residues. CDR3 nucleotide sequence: TGTGCCAGCAGTCCGACCTATTTCGAGGGGACCGGGGAGCTGTTTTTT. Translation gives CASSPTYFEGTGELFF.

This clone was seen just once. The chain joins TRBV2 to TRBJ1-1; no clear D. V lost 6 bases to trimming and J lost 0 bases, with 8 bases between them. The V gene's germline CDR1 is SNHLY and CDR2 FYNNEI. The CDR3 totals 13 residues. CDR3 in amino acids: CASSNEMNTEAFF. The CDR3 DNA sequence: TGTGCCAGCAGCAACGAGATGAACACTGAAGCTTTCTTT.

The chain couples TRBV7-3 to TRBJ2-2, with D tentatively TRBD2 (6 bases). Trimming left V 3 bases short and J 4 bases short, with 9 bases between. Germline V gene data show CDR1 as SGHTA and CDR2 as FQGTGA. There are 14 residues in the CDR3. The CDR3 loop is CASSFTGSTGELFF. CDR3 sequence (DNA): TGTGCCAGCAGCTTCACCGGGAGCACCGGGGAGCTGTTTTTT.

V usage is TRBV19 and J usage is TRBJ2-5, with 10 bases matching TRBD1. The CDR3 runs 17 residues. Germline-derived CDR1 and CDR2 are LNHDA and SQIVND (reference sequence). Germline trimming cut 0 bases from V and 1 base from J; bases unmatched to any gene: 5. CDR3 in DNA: TGTGCCAGTAGTATAGAGGGACAGGGGCTAATCCAAGAGACCCAGTACTTC. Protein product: CASSIEGQGLIQETQYF. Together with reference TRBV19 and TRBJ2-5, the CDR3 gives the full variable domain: DGGITQSPKYLFRKEGQNVTLSCEQNLNHDAMYWYRQDPGQGLRLIYYSQIVNDFQKGDIAEGYSVSREKKESFPLTVTSAQKNPTAFYLCASSIEGQGLIQETQYFGPGTRLLVL.

The CDR3 sequence is CASSATVQETQYF. In DNA form, the CDR3 reads TGTGCCAGTAGTGCGACGGTTCAAGAGACCCAGTACTTC. The rearrangement joins TRBV19 to TRBJ2-5; the D is unclear. The CDR3 runs 13 residues. CDR1 is LNHDA and CDR2 is SQIVND in the germline V gene (reference sequence). Trimming pared 5 bases from V and 2 bases from J, leaving 9 bases between.

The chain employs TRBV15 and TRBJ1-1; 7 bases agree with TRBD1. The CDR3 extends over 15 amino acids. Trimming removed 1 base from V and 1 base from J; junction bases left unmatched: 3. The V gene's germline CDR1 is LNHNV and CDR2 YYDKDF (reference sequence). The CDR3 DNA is TGTGCCACCAGCAGAGGACAGGGAAAGAACACTGAAGCTTTCTTT. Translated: CATSRGQGKNTEAFF.

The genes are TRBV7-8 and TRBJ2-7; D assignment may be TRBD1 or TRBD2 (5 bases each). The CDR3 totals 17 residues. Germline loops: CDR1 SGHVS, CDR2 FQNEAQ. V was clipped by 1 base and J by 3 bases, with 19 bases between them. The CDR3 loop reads CASSLGKIRDGLYEQYF. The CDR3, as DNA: TGTGCCAGCAGCTTAGGGAAGATCCGGGACGGCCTCTACGAGCAGTACTTC.

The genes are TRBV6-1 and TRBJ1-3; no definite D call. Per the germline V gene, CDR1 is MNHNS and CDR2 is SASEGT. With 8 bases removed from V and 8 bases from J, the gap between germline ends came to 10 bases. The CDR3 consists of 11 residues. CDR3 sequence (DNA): TGTGCCAGCGTAGGTGGTTACACCATATATTTT. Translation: CASVGGYTIYF.

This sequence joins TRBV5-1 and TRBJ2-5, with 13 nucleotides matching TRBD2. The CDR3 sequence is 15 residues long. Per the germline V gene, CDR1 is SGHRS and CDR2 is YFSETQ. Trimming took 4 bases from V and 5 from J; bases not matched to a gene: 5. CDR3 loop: CASSESGLAGETQYF. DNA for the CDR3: TGCGCCAGCAGCGAGTCGGGACTAGCGGGGGAGACCCAGTACTTC.

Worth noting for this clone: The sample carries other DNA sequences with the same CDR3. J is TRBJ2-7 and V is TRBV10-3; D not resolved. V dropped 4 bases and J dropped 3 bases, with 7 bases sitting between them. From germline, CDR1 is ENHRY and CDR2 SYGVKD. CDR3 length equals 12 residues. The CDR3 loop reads CAISVGGYEQYF. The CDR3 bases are TGTGCCATCAGTGTGGGCGGCTACGAGCAGTACTTC.

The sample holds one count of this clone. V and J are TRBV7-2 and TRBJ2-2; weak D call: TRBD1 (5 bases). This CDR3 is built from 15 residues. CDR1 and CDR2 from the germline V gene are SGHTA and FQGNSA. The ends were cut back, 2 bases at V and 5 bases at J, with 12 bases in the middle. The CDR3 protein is CASSLMQGNTGELFF. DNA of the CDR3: TGTGCCAGCAGCTTAATGCAGGGTAATACCGGGGAGCTGTTTTTT. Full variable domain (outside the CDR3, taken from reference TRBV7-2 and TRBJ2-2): GAGVSQSPSNKVTEKGKDVELRCDPISGHTALYWYRQSLGQGLEFLIYFQGNSAPDKSGLPSDRFSAERTGGSVSTLTIQRTQQEDSAVYLCASSLMQGNTGELFFGEGSRLTVL.

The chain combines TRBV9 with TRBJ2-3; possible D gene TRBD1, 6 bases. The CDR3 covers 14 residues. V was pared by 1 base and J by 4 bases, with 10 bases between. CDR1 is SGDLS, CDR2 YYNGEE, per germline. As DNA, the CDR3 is TGTGCCAGCAGCGTATCTGCAGGGGCAGATACGCAGTATTTT. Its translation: CASSVSAGADTQYF.

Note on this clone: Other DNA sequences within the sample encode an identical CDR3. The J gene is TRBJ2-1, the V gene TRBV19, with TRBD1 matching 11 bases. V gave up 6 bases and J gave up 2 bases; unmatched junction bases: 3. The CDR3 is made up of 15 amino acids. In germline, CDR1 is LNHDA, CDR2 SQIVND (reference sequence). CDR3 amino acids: CASSRDRGTYNEQFF. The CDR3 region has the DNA TGTGCCAGTAGCAGGGACAGGGGGACCTACAATGAGCAGTTCTTC.

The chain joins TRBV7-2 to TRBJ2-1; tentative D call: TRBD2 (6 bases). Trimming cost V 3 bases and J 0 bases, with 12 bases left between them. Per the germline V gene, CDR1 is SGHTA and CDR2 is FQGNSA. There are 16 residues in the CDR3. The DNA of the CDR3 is TGTGCCAGCAGCTTGTTTAGCGGAAGCTCCTACAATGAGCAGTTCTTC. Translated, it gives CASSLFSGSSYNEQFF.

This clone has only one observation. The CDR3 here is CASSRQGRSNQPQHF. CDR3 nucleotides: TGTGCCAGCAGCCGACAGGGTCGGAGCAATCAGCCCCAGCATTTT. The gene calls are TRBV7-9 and TRBJ1-5, with TRBD1 matching over 7 bases. Germline trimming cut 5 bases from V and 1 base from J; bases unmatched to any gene: 5. Per the germline V gene, CDR1 is SEHNR and CDR2 is FQNEAQ (reference sequence). This CDR3 comprises 15 residues.

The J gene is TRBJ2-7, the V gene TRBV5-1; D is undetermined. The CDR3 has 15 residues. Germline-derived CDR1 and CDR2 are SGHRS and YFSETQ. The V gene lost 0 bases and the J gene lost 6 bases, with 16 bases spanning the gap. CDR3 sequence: CASSLGPASPGEQYF. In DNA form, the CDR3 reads TGCGCCAGCAGCTTGGGTCCGGCTTCCCCAGGCGAGCAGTACTTC.

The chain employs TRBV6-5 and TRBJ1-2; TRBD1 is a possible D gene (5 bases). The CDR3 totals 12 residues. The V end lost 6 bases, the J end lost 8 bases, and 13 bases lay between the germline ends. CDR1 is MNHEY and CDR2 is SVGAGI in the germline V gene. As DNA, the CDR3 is TGTGCCAGCAGGGAGGGGCTCGGGGGCTACACCTTC. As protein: CASREGLGGYTF.

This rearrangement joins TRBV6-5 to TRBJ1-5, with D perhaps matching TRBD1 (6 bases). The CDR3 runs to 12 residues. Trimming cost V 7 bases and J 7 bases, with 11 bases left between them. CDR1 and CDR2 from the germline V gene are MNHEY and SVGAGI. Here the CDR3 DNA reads TGTGCCAGCAAGGGGGAGGGACAGCCCCAGCATTTT. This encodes CASKGEGQPQHF.